A selection of T cell receptor beta chains follows, all from one sample in a study of blood T cell repertoires in COVID-19. Measured with immunoSEQ multiplex PCR; TCRdb has only the in-frame clones, and not every one. The sample lists 390,000 or so clones; roughly nine tenths were seen once. Sequencing used PBMCs or T cells enriched from blood (not recorded which). The receptor set was obtained from a man aged 18 to 35 who had recovered from COVID-19. Each CDR3 is given with its conserved first and last residue. D genes are given only for firm matches. Not all rows give a size; the values are once, few, many and, for expanded clones, a class.

TRBV19	TRBD1	TRBJ1-1	-	15	CASSNSGGRVAEAFF	TGTGCCAGTAGTAATTCAGGGGGTAGGGTGGCTGAAGCTTTCTTT
TRBV5-4	-	TRBJ2-3	-	19	CASSRRLGGGSTYPDTQYF	TGTGCCAGCAGCCGACGCTTGGGGGGCGGGAGTACGTATCCTGATACGCAGTATTTT
TRBV9	-	TRBJ1-2	-	14	CASSPTGGNYGYTF	TGTGCCAGCAGCCCGACCGGGGGGAACTATGGCTACACCTTC
TRBV10-3	-	TRBJ2-2	-	14	CAISPGKNTGELFF	TGTGCCATCAGCCCGGGAAAAAACACCGGGGAGCTGTTTTTT
TRBV5-1	-	TRBJ1-1	-	15	CASSSGNSMNTEAFF	TGCGCCAGCAGCTCCGGGAATTCGATGAACACTGAAGCTTTCTTT
TRBV5-1	TRBD1	TRBJ1-1	-	15	CASSLTGERKTEAFF	TGCGCCAGCAGCTTGACAGGGGAGAGGAAGACTGAAGCTTTCTTT
TRBV5-1	-	TRBJ1-3	-	14	CASSLDITGNTIYF	TGCGCCAGCAGCTTGGACATAACTGGAAACACCATATATTTT
TRBV12-3/TRBV12-4	TRBD1	TRBJ2-5	-	13	CASSLTGVKTQYF	TGTGCCAGCAGCCTCACAGGGGTAAAGACCCAGTACTTC
TRBV6-5	-	TRBJ2-7	-	11	CASTLSYEQYF	TGTGCCAGCACCCTCTCCTACGAGCAGTACTTC
TRBV6-5	-	TRBJ1-1	-	12	CASSTMQGKAFF	TGTGCCAGCAGTACAATGCAGGGTAAAGCTTTCTTT
TRBV5-4	TRBD1	TRBJ2-3	once	15	CASSPPGQGTDTQYF	TGTGCCAGCAGCCCCCCGGGACAGGGCACAGATACGCAGTATTTT
TRBV20-1	-	TRBJ2-3	-	12	CSASNYRVAQYF	TGCAGTGCTAGTAACTACCGTGTGGCGCAGTATTTT
TRBV2	TRBD2	TRBJ2-2	few	14	CASTASGNTGELFF	TGTGCCAGCACAGCTAGCGGGAACACCGGGGAGCTGTTTTTT
TRBV7-9	TRBD1	TRBJ1-4	-	14	CASSFGTGYEKLFF	TGTGCCAGCAGCTTCGGGACAGGGTATGAAAAACTGTTTTTT
TRBV5-5	TRBD1	TRBJ1-1	-	16	CASSLGQGAGNTEAFF	TGTGCCAGCAGCTTAGGGCAGGGGGCAGGGAACACTGAAGCTTTCTTT
TRBV28	TRBD2	TRBJ2-7	-	15	CASSSLGSGTYEQYF	TGTGCCAGCAGTTCCCTTGGTAGCGGGACCTACGAGCAGTACTTC
TRBV21-1	-	TRBJ2-7	-	15	CASRSRQERVYEQYF	TGTGCCAGCAGATCTCGACAGGAAAGAGTCTACGAGCAGTACTTC
TRBV5-4	-	TRBJ1-1	-	13	CASSQKQNTEAFF	TGTGCCAGCAGCCAAAAGCAGAACACTGAAGCTTTCTTT
TRBV9	-	TRBJ2-7	-	14	CASSVRPSLYEQYF	TGTGCCAGCAGCGTACGCCCTAGTCTCTACGAGCAGTACTTC
TRBV2	-	TRBJ2-1	-	12	CAIKQGYNEQFF	TGTGCCATCAAACAGGGATACAATGAGCAGTTCTTC
TRBV2	-	TRBJ2-1	-	12	CASSESVLKQFF	TGTGCCAGCAGTGAAAGCGTTTTGAAGCAGTTCTTC
TRBV29-1	-	TRBJ2-7	-	12	CSVERGSHEQYF	TGCAGCGTTGAAAGAGGTAGCCACGAGCAGTACTTC
TRBV6-5	-	TRBJ1-2	-	15	CASSYAGGLGYGYTF	TGTGCCAGCAGTTACGCCGGGGGGCTCGGCTATGGCTACACCTTC
TRBV12-5	TRBD2	TRBJ2-3	-	15	CASGIGLAPGDTQYF	TGTGCTAGTGGTATCGGACTAGCGCCAGGGGATACGCAGTATTTT
TRBV6-5	TRBD1	TRBJ2-7	-	16	CASSYTSGTGYYEQYF	TGTGCCAGCAGTTACACGTCCGGGACAGGGTACTACGAGCAGTACTTC
TRBV28	-	TRBJ2-7	-	14	CASRPWGGRYEQYF	TGTGCCAGCAGGCCATGGGGCGGACGGTACGAGCAGTACTTC
TRBV9	TRBD1	TRBJ1-3	-	16	CASSVGGQGSGNTIYF	TGTGCCAGCAGCGTAGGGGGACAGGGGTCTGGAAACACCATATATTTT
TRBV28	-	TRBJ1-4	-	13	CASSTPGSEKLFF	TGTGCCAGCAGTACGCCCGGGAGTGAAAAACTGTTTTTT
TRBV7-2	-	TRBJ1-1	-	12	CASSFVRTEAFF	TGTGCCAGCAGCTTTGTACGGACTGAAGCTTTCTTT
TRBV5-1	TRBD2	TRBJ2-3	-	16	CASSLGSSGDTDTQYF	TGCGCCAGCAGCTTGGGCTCTAGCGGGGACACAGATACGCAGTATTTT
TRBV29-1	-	TRBJ1-2	-	10	CSVVSNGYTF	TGCAGCGTTGTGTCTAATGGCTACACCTTC
TRBV12-3/TRBV12-4	TRBD1	TRBJ2-4	-	13	CASSRTGENIQYF	TGTGCCAGCAGTCGGACAGGGGAAAACATTCAGTACTTC
TRBV6-5	TRBD1	TRBJ2-1	-	15	CASIRRPTGLGEQFF	TGTGCCAGCATCCGACGACCGACAGGGCTTGGTGAGCAGTTCTTC
TRBV28	-	TRBJ2-5	once	16	CASSFFVGEGSETQYF	TGTGCCAGCAGTTTTTTCGTGGGAGAGGGTTCTGAGACCCAGTACTTC
TRBV14	-	TRBJ2-7	-	15	CASSPRPYGGYEQYF	TGTGCCAGCAGCCCACGACCCTACGGGGGATACGAGCAGTACTTC
TRBV28	TRBD2	TRBJ2-3	-	15	CASSSPSGRADTQYF	TGTGCCAGCAGTTCCCCTAGCGGGAGGGCAGATACGCAGTATTTT
TRBV6-5	-	TRBJ1-1	few	11	CASAELAEAFF	TGTGCCAGCGCCGAACTGGCTGAAGCTTTCTTT
TRBV15	TRBD1	TRBJ1-1	-	13	CATSTTGESAAFF	TGTGCCACCAGTACTACAGGGGAAAGTGCAGCTTTCTTT
TRBV4-1	-	TRBJ1-5	-	15	CASSQETGQNQPQHF	TGCGCCAGCAGCCAAGAGACAGGCCAGAATCAGCCCCAGCATTTT
TRBV25-1	-	TRBJ1-1	-	11	CASSRNTEAFF	TGTGCCAGCAGCAGGAACACTGAAGCTTTCTTT